Ten or more counts support the clone carrying this T cell receptor beta chain. Its antigen is not identified. This sample was taken from a study of early T cells in non-severe SARS-CoV-2 infection. Study-wide context: Alpha and beta chains were unpaired, from unsorted whole-blood bulk RNA.

Trimming cost V 6 bases and J 6 bases; bases outside gene matches: 7. Germline CDR1 SNHLY, CDR2 FYNNEI. This CDR3 has 14 residues. Overall study results and limits: VDJdb-based matching was biased toward anti-spike CD8 responses and missed private and CD4 specificities.

The TCR library protocol attached unique molecular identifiers to the individual cDNA molecules. TCRdb passed the 5' RACE reads through MiXCR, listing each CDR3 protein once. The sample yields 45,000 to 65,000 distinct CDR3 sequences, roughly 9.2% seen once. The sequence derives from an adult who was a healthcare worker with PCR-confirmed SARS-CoV-2 infection or an uninfected control (not recorded which). The chain joins TRBV2 to TRBJ2-3, with 9 bases lining up with TRBD1. Sequencing was carried out using whole blood. The CDR3: CASRRQGVSDTQYF. CDR3 DNA: TGTGCCAGCAGACGACAGGGGGTTTCGGATACGCAGTATTTT.